The entry below gives a single T cell receptor (beta chain) sequence along with its context. Antigen: not known. Sequencing was performed with immunoSEQ multiplex PCR; in TCRdb, only in-frame clones are kept and a portion is missing. The sample has 130,000 to 150,000 clones, around four fifths seen once. Each patient relapsed following autologous stem cell transplantation, and prior brentuximab vedotin exposure differed. These data originate in a study of PD-1 blockade in classical Hodgkin lymphoma. Study-wide points: Individuals initiating nivolumab under 1 year after ASCT were excluded.

The CDR3 loop spans 15 amino acids. Germline V gives CDR1 SGDLS, CDR2 YYNGEE. V shed 4 bases and J 4 bases; nucleotides not matched to a gene: 10. The rearrangement links TRBV9 to TRBJ2-5; the match to TRBD1 covers 7 bases. The material was peripheral blood mononuclear cells (PBMCs), obtained before the second cycle of nivolumab. The clonotype originates from a human donor with classical Hodgkin lymphoma. The DNA of the CDR3 is TGTGCCAGCAGCCGACAGGGTCTGGGGGTAGAGACCCAGTACTTC. Translation: CASSRQGLGVETQYF.